A single sample is the source of the 25 T cell receptor beta chains below, sequenced in a study of Graves' ophthalmopathy and Graves' hyperthyroidism. The study amplified TCR beta CDR3 regions using RNA transcripts. HTBI-primed RT-PCR formed the first round, and a multiplex PCR formed the second. TCRdb fed the multiplex PCR reads into MiXCR, producing one record per CDR3 protein. The sample records approximately 210,000 distinct CDR3 sequences, 20% to 25% being singletons. The sample consisted of peripheral blood. These receptors all stem from a woman between 45 and 65 years old with Graves' ophthalmopathy.

At least ten counts were recorded for this clonotype. CDR3 sequence: CASSYTWTANTEAFF. The CDR3 DNA reads as TGTGCCAGCAGTTACACCTGGACGGCGAACACTGAAGCTTTCTTT. The V and J genes are TRBV6-5 and TRBJ1-1; D unclear. V gave up 2 bases and J gave up 1 base, with 11 bases separating them. The CDR3 extends over 15 amino acids. Per germline, CDR1 MNHEY and CDR2 SVGAGI.

Comment on this clonotype: This may be a read error, as it is one base from a much larger clone. This chain uses TRBV5-1 with TRBJ1-6; D uncertain. Germline V gives CDR1 SGHRS, CDR2 YFSETQ. Trimming removed 7 bases at V and 0 bases at J, with 11 bases between. The CDR3 is made up of 15 amino acids. CDR3 DNA: TGCGCCAGCGGGGAACGCAGCTCCTATAATTCACCCCTCCACTTT. This codes for CASGERSSYNSPLHF.

In this sample, this clonotype turned up a few times. This rearrangement joins TRBV18 to TRBJ2-7; 8 bases fit TRBD2. The junction had 13 bases not matched to a gene; V was cut back by 1 base and J by 5 bases. Per germline, CDR1 KGHSH and CDR2 LQKENI. The CDR3 is 17 amino acids. CDR3 in amino acids: CASSPQGPGLVLNEQYF. The DNA of the CDR3 is TGTGCCAGCTCACCACAGGGGCCGGGACTAGTGCTCAACGAGCAGTACTTC.

This clonotype has a count of ten or more. V is TRBV6-5 and J is TRBJ2-3; D may be TRBD2 (6 bases). The CDR3 consists of 14 residues. Germline V gene sequence: CDR1 MNHEY, CDR2 SVGAGI. The V end lost 4 bases, the J end lost 2 bases, and 10 bases lay between the germline ends. The CDR3 DNA reads TGTGCCAGCAGTTGGGCGGGAACCACAGATACGCAGTATTTT. This gives the protein CASSWAGTTDTQYF.

This chain uses TRBV4-1 with TRBJ2-7; TRBD1 aligns across 11 bases. Germline V CDR1 and CDR2: MGHRA, YSYEKL. The length of the CDR3 is 18 residues. Trimming cost V 3 bases and J 0 bases; bases outside gene matches: 10. CDR3 nucleotide sequence: TGCGCCAGCAGCCAGCGACGGACAGGGACAGGGGGCTCCTACGAGCAGTACTTC. Translation: CASSQRRTGTGGSYEQYF.

This clonotype was counted many times. The chain couples TRBV28 to TRBJ1-1; D is uncertain. V was shortened by 7 bases and J by 1 base, with 13 bases between the two germline ends. CDR1 and CDR2 from the germline V gene are MDHEN and SYDVKM. The CDR3 contains 14 residues. In DNA, the CDR3 is TGTGCCAGCAAAGTACCCAGGTCGAACACTGAAGCTTTCTTT. This translates into CASKVPRSNTEAFF.

This clonotype was counted a few times. The chain recombines TRBV27 with TRBJ2-7, with 10 bases matching TRBD1. V lost 3 bases and J lost 5; bases outside the gene matches: 7. Germline-derived CDR1 and CDR2 are MNHEY and SMNVEV (reference sequence). CDR3 size: 15 residues. The CDR3 region has the DNA TGTGCCAGCAGTTTTACCGGGACAGGGGCTCACGAGCAGTACTTC. Translating gives CASSFTGTGAHEQYF.

This clonotype was recorded at least ten times. The chain employs TRBV6-1 and TRBJ1-5, with D perhaps TRBD1 (6 bases). V lost 8 bases, J lost 2 bases, and 16 bases lay in between. The CDR3 loop spans 15 amino acids. From germline, CDR1 is MNHNS and CDR2 SASEGT. CDR3: CASSLTGWGNQPQHF. As DNA, the CDR3 is TGTGCCAGCTCTTTAACAGGGTGGGGCAATCAGCCCCAGCATTTT.

At least ten counts were recorded for this clonotype. The gene calls are TRBV6-2 or TRBV6-3 and TRBJ2-5, with 7 bases lining up with TRBD2. The CDR3 extends over 14 amino acids. Germline trimming cut 7 bases from V and 0 bases from J; bases unmatched to any gene: 5. CDR1 and CDR2 (germline): MNHEY, SVGEGT. The CDR3 loop reads CASKSSGNQETQYF. DNA for the CDR3: TGTGCCAGCAAGTCGAGCGGGAACCAAGAGACCCAGTACTTC.

This clonotype was seen many times. The genes are TRBV12-3 or TRBV12-4 and TRBJ1-2; no reliable D call. This CDR3 has 14 residues. Trimming removed 5 bases from V and 1 base from J, with 11 bases in between. The CDR3 DNA reads TGTGCCAGCAGTACAGACGGAGTTAACTATGGCTACACCTTC. Protein product: CASSTDGVNYGYTF.

This clonotype was picked up many times. The V call is TRBV6-1, the J call TRBJ1-1; D ambiguous. Germline V CDR1 and CDR2: MNHNS, SASEGT. This CDR3 has 15 residues. Trimming took off 3 bases at V and 0 bases at J, with 11 bases between the two ends. In DNA, the CDR3 is TGTGCCAGCAGTGATTTTAGAGGGCTGAACACTGAAGCTTTCTTT. This codes for CASSDFRGLNTEAFF.

This clonotype was counted many times. The chain has TRBV6-5 and TRBJ2-4; the D is unclear. Trimming stripped 4 bases from V and 5 bases from J, with 15 bases between. This CDR3 has 15 amino acids. CDR1 is MNHEY, CDR2 SVGAGI, per germline. CDR3 in DNA: TGTGCCAGCAGTTCCCCGTCGGTGGCCCAAAACATTCAGTACTTC. Protein: CASSSPSVAQNIQYF.

This clonotype was seen many times. The chain joins TRBV20-1 to TRBJ2-5; TRBD2 might be the D (6 bases). Germline-derived CDR1 and CDR2 are DFQATT and SNEGSKA (reference sequence). There are 14 residues in the CDR3. Trimming took 0 bases from V and 5 from J, leaving 13 bases between them. CDR3 sequence (DNA): TGCAGTGCTAGAGATAAGAGGAGGGGTGAGACCCAGTACTTC. It is translated as CSARDKRRGETQYF.

This chain links TRBV20-1 with TRBJ1-1; D is possibly TRBD1 (6 bases). Germline V lookup: CDR1 DFQATT, CDR2 SNEGSKA (reference sequence). The CDR3 sequence is 13 residues long. The V and J ends lost 4 bases and 4 bases respectively, with 13 bases between them. This CDR3 reads CSATVNRVTEAFF. CDR3 nucleotides: TGCAGTGCTACTGTTAACAGGGTCACTGAAGCTTTCTTT.

This clonotype showed up just once. This sequence joins TRBV11-2 and TRBJ2-7; TRBD2 agrees at 7 bases. The CDR3 length is 15 residues. Germline assignment: CDR1 SGHAT and CDR2 FQNNGV. V was pared by 3 bases and J by 5 bases, with 10 bases of the junction left unmatched. The CDR3 here is CASSLGGTSHHEQYF. The CDR3 nucleotides read TGTGCCAGCAGCTTGGGGGGGACTTCCCACCACGAGCAGTACTTC.

This clonotype appeared many times. CDR3 residues: CASRSPGQGHGAAQYF. CDR3 coding DNA: TGTGCCAGCAGGTCCCCGGGACAGGGACACGGGGCGGCCCAGTACTTC. This sequence joins TRBV12-3 or TRBV12-4 and TRBJ2-5; 9 bases are shared with TRBD1. This CDR3 region has 16 residues. Trimming removed 6 bases from V and 9 bases from J; junction bases left unmatched: 17.

The chain recombines TRBV6-1 with TRBJ2-7; D possibly corresponds to TRBD1 (6 bases). The ends were cut back, 10 bases at V and 7 bases at J, with 20 bases in the middle. CDR3 length equals 13 residues. Per germline, CDR1 MNHNS and CDR2 SASEGT. The DNA of the CDR3 is TGTGCCACGCAGGAACGAGCCCAGGGGGAGCAGTACTTC. It yields the protein CATQERAQGEQYF.

The sample holds many counts of this clonotype. This chain links TRBV6-1 with TRBJ1-6, with no clear D. This CDR3 is 14 amino acids long. Per the germline V gene, CDR1 is MNHNS and CDR2 is SASEGT. Trimming took 11 bases from V and 1 from J, leaving 12 bases between them. This CDR3 reads CAGTVGSYNSPLHF. Written as DNA, the CDR3 is TGTGCCGGCACTGTTGGTTCCTATAATTCACCCCTCCACTTT.

This clonotype has ten or more counts. J is TRBJ1-5 and V is TRBV27; D gene ambiguous. Germline V gene sequence: CDR1 MNHEY, CDR2 SMNVEV (reference sequence). Trimming removed 5 bases from V and 5 bases from J, with 16 bases in between. The CDR3 length is 15 residues. CDR3 bases: TGTGCCAGCAGTCCGACCAGCGGCGGTCATCAGCCCCAGCATTTT. Translating gives CASSPTSGGHQPQHF.

The chain couples TRBV5-6 to TRBJ2-7; 10 positions match TRBD2. This CDR3 region has 15 residues. The V and J ends lost 0 bases and 5 bases, in that order; junction bases with no gene match: 5. Germline assignment: CDR1 SGHDT and CDR2 YYEEEE. The chain's CDR3 is CASSLESGRAHEQYF. The CDR3 DNA reads as TGTGCCAGCAGCTTGGAAAGCGGGAGGGCCCACGAGCAGTACTTC.

V gene TRBV28 combines with J gene TRBJ2-7; 8 bases map to TRBD1. CDR3 length: 15 residues. Germline lookup yields CDR1 MDHEN and CDR2 SYDVKM. The J segment lost 5 bases and the V segment lost 1 base, leaving 7 bases of the junction unmatched. The DNA for the CDR3 is TGTGCCAGCAGTTTATTCCCAGGACAGGGCCACGAGCAGTACTTC. It encodes CASSLFPGQGHEQYF.

This clonotype appeared a few times. This CDR3 reads CASSTQGAGANVLTF. CDR3 bases: TGTGCCAGCTCTACTCAGGGTGCCGGGGCCAACGTCCTGACTTTC. The chain uses TRBV2 and TRBJ2-6; the D gene is possibly TRBD1 (5 bases). The germline CDR1 and CDR2 sequences are SNHLY and FYNNEI. This CDR3 comprises 15 residues. Between the trimmed V and J ends, which lost 8 bases and 4 bases, there was a span of 15 bases.

This clonotype showed up just a few times. The rearrangement links TRBV11-2 to TRBJ2-5; a possible D gene is TRBD1 (5 bases). V lost 4 bases to trimming and J lost 8 bases, with 14 bases between them. This CDR3 is built from 13 residues. From germline, CDR1 is SGHAT and CDR2 FQNNGV. CDR3 coding DNA: TGTGCCAGCAGCTCATCTAGGGGCGGTACCCAGTACTTC. It codes for CASSSSRGGTQYF.

This CDR3 reads CASSLRRGTYGYTF. The CDR3 DNA is TGTGCCAGCAGTTTACGTAGGGGGACCTATGGCTACACCTTC. V usage is TRBV27 and J usage is TRBJ1-2, with D maybe TRBD1 (6 bases). The CDR3 runs to 14 residues. V was cut by 2 bases and J by 4 bases, with 11 bases left in between. Germline loops: CDR1 MNHEY, CDR2 SMNVEV (reference sequence).

This clonotype was observed many times. The rearrangement joins TRBV12-3 or TRBV12-4 to TRBJ2-2, with 13 nucleotides matching TRBD2. The V and J ends lost 6 bases and 5 bases, in that order; junction bases with no gene match: 6. This CDR3 has 16 amino acids. The CDR3, as DNA: TGTGCCAGCAGCCGGACTAGCGGGAGTTTTACCGGGGAGCTGTTTTTT. Translated: CASSRTSGSFTGELFF.